A single sample gave rise to the 22 T cell receptor beta chains below, sequenced in a study of metastatic and nonmetastatic thyroid tumors. Every patient was untreated before thyroid surgery. MiXCR was used by TCRdb to re-call the PCR reads. Counted here are around 25,000 clones, around 26% occurring once; the ten biggest clones make up about 17%. The sample comprised blood. The receptors derive from a male donor with papillary thyroid cancer or a benign thyroid nodule (not recorded which). Some clones in this sample may be carry-over from other donors' samples.

This clone was seen more than once but under ten times. The CDR3 loop reads CARNVGFGGYTF. For the CDR3, the DNA is TGTGCCAGGAATGTAGGTTTTGGTGGCTACACCTTC. The V call is TRBV6-1, the J call TRBJ1-2; unclear D gene. The CDR3 sequence is 12 residues long. Germline CDR1 and CDR2: MNHNS and SASEGT. V gave up 9 bases and J gave up 7 bases, with 15 bases separating them.

This clone was recorded at least ten times. Here the CDR3 DNA reads TGTGCCAGCAGTTACGCCGGCAGCCCTCCGTTGGGCTACACCTTC. This encodes CASSYAGSPPLGYTF. The V call is TRBV6-5, the J call TRBJ1-2; D is unclear. The V gene's germline CDR1 is MNHEY and CDR2 SVGAGI. The CDR3 sequence is 15 residues long. Deletions cut 2 bases from V and 8 bases from J, with 18 bases between.

The chain joins TRBV6-1 to TRBJ1-2, with unresolved D. The CDR3 extends over 11 amino acids. In germline, CDR1 is MNHNS, CDR2 SASEGT. Deletions cut 7 bases from V and 7 bases from J, with 10 bases between. The CDR3 sequence is CASTPRVGYTF. The CDR3 region has the DNA TGTGCCAGCACACCGAGGGTTGGCTACACCTTC.

This clone has ten or more counts. The rearrangement joins TRBV25-1 to TRBJ1-6; D is possibly TRBD1 (6 bases). CDR3 size: 15 residues. Germline V lookup: CDR1 MGHDK, CDR2 SYGVNS. The V end was cut by 8 bases, the J end by 3 bases, with 14 bases between. CDR3 DNA sequence: TGTGCCAGCCGACCGGGACAAAGCTATAATTCACCCCTCCACTTT. Amino acid sequence: CASRPGQSYNSPLHF.

On this clone itself: This may come from a read error, since a much larger clone is one base off. The sample contains more than one DNA sequence encoding this CDR3. V gene TRBV29-1 combines with J gene TRBJ1-4, with D possibly being TRBD1 (5 bases). V was pared by 7 bases and J by 7 bases, with 16 bases between. CDR1 is SQVTM, CDR2 ANQGSEA, per germline. The length of the CDR3 is 13 residues. The CDR3 DNA sequence: TGCAGCGCAAGAAAGGGGCCGACTGAAAAACTGTTTTTT. It codes for CSARKGPTEKLFF.

This clone was picked up many times. V gene TRBV20-1 combines with J gene TRBJ2-2; the D gene is possibly TRBD1 (6 bases). The CDR3 loop spans 15 amino acids. Germline V gene data show CDR1 as DFQATT and CDR2 as SNEGSKA (reference sequence). The V and J ends lost 2 bases and 8 bases respectively, with 18 bases between them. The CDR3 loop reads CSARPATRGKGELFF. Written as DNA, the CDR3 is TGCAGTGCTAGACCAGCAACGAGGGGGAAAGGGGAGCTGTTTTTT.

The sample holds many counts of this clone. The CDR3 loop is CASSHRPGQGINEQFF. The CDR3 DNA reads as TGCGCCAGCAGTCACCGACCGGGACAGGGGATCAATGAGCAGTTCTTC. This sequence joins TRBV5-1 and TRBJ2-1; 10 bases line up with TRBD1. CDR1 and CDR2 from the germline V gene are SGHRS and YFSETQ. The CDR3 has 16 amino acids. With V trimmed by 5 bases and J by 6 bases, 11 bases remained unmatched.

This clone has only a few counts. The chain recombines TRBV6-5 with TRBJ1-4; D gene uncertain. The CDR3 has 12 amino acids. V was shortened by 0 bases and J by 16 bases, with 12 bases between the two germline ends. Germline V gives CDR1 MNHEY, CDR2 SVGAGI. The CDR3 loop reads CASSYSGSSWFF. The CDR3, as DNA: TGTGCCAGCAGTTACTCGGGCTCTTCGTGGTTTTTT.

This clone has ten or more counts. The V call is TRBV11-1, the J call TRBJ2-5; TRBD1 matches 8 bases. Germline CDR1 SGHAT, CDR2 FQDESV (reference sequence). CDR3 size: 14 residues. Unmatched junction bases numbered 4, after V lost 3 bases and J lost 4 bases. The CDR3 protein is CASSLRQGIETQYF. DNA of the CDR3: TGTGCCAGCAGCTTGCGACAGGGGATAGAGACCCAGTACTTC.

The rearrangement uses TRBV20-1 and TRBJ2-7; unclear D gene. The CDR3 runs to 10 residues. Trimming shortened V by 7 bases and J by 7 bases, and 11 bases separated the two germline ends. Germline CDR1 reads DFQATT; CDR2 reads SNEGSKA (reference sequence). In DNA form, the CDR3 reads TGCAGTGTGCTAGATCTGGAGCAGTACTTC. This translates into CSVLDLEQYF.

The sample holds many counts of this clone. The chain links TRBV7-3 to TRBJ2-7, with 8 bases matching TRBD2. Germline values: CDR1 SGHTA, CDR2 FQGTGA. V gave up 5 bases and J gave up 6 bases; unmatched junction bases: 6. The CDR3 runs 13 residues. CDR3: CASSQGTSGEQYF. CDR3 bases: TGTGCCAGCAGCCAGGGGACTAGTGGCGAGCAGTACTTC.

At least ten counts were recorded for this clone. V is TRBV20-1 and J is TRBJ2-3; D not certain. V lost 5 bases and J lost 3, with 9 bases in between. The CDR3 contains 12 residues. Germline V gene lookup returns CDR1 DFQATT and CDR2 SNEGSKA (reference sequence). The CDR3 reads CSAHRRTDTQYF. CDR3 bases: TGCAGTGCTCATAGGCGAACAGATACGCAGTATTTT.

In this sample, this clone turned up many times. V gene TRBV7-2 combines with J gene TRBJ2-5; D perhaps matches TRBD1 (6 bases). The length of the CDR3 is 14 residues. Trimming took off 5 bases at V and 4 bases at J, with 14 bases between the two ends. Germline lookup yields CDR1 SGHTA and CDR2 FQGNSA. The CDR3 region is CASSLLWGRETQYF. Here the CDR3 DNA reads TGTGCCAGCAGCCTGCTTTGGGGGCGAGAGACCCAGTACTTC.

Comment on this clone: The junction and the germline gene differ at one end; a read error may be behind it. The chain has TRBV20-1 and TRBJ2-1; D remains unclear. The germline CDR1 and CDR2 sequences are DFQATT and SNEGSKA (reference sequence). This CDR3 region has 12 residues. The CDR3: CSSRSSENEQFF. For the CDR3, the DNA is TGCAGTTCTAGGTCCTCAGAAAATGAGCAGTTCTTC.

This clone was counted a single time. Germline and junction disagree at one end, which may indicate a read error. The chain joins TRBV6-2 or TRBV6-3 to TRBJ2-3; tentatively, D is TRBD1 or TRBD2 (6 bases each). Germline CDR1 MNHEY, CDR2 SVGEGT. This CDR3 is built from 14 residues. This chain's CDR3 is CASSFGGGSDTQYF. In nucleotides, the CDR3 is TGTGCCAGCAGTTTCGGAGGGGGGTCAGATACTCAGTATTTT.

This clone was found a few times. V gene TRBV6-1 combines with J gene TRBJ2-7; TRBD1 or TRBD2 may be the D gene (5 bases each). Germline CDR1 is MNHNS and CDR2 is SASEGT. V lost 7 bases and J lost 1, with 14 bases in between. There are 14 residues in the CDR3. The CDR3 sequence is CASKERGLSYEQYF. CDR3 nucleotide sequence: TGTGCCAGCAAGGAGAGGGGATTGTCCTACGAGCAGTACTTC.

This clone is deemed medium-sized. The chain links TRBV20-1 to TRBJ1-2; a possible D gene is TRBD1 (5 bases). This CDR3 has 14 amino acids. Trimming left V 1 base short and J 2 bases short, with 11 bases between. Germline V gives CDR1 DFQATT, CDR2 SNEGSKA (reference sequence). The CDR3 region is CSARGGGENYGYTF. Written as DNA, the CDR3 is TGCAGTGCTAGAGGTGGAGGGGAGAACTATGGCTACACCTTC.

The V call is TRBV15, the J call TRBJ2-2, with TRBD1 matching 8 bases. V lost 11 bases and J lost 5; bases outside the gene matches: 13. The CDR3 is 15 amino acids. Germline assignment: CDR1 LNHNV and CDR2 YYDKDF (reference sequence). CDR3 sequence: CASTIQGVGTGELFF. CDR3 sequence (DNA): TGTGCCTCCACCATACAGGGGGTTGGGACCGGGGAGCTGTTTTTT.

This clone was detected ten times or more. The rearrangement uses TRBV6-8 and TRBJ2-2; TRBD1 aligns across 7 bases. Germline V gene lookup returns CDR1 MNHGY and CDR2 SAAAGT. This CDR3 region has 13 residues. V lost 5 bases and J lost 9; bases outside the gene matches: 6. The CDR3 DNA reads TGTGCCAGCAGTCCACGACAGGGACGGGAGCTGTTTTTT. It specifies CASSPRQGRELFF.

This clone appeared once. V is TRBV6-1 and J is TRBJ2-7, with a weak D call TRBD2 (6 bases). The length of the CDR3 is 14 residues. Germline loops: CDR1 MNHNS, CDR2 SASEGT. V dropped 8 bases and J dropped 7 bases, with 21 bases sitting between them. CDR3 loop: CASGRALAPLEQYF. The CDR3 DNA reads as TGTGCCAGCGGTCGGGCACTAGCTCCCTTGGAGCAGTACTTC.

This sequence joins TRBV11-2 and TRBJ2-7; D perhaps matches TRBD2 (6 bases). Trimming removed 3 bases at V and 2 bases at J, with 17 bases between. The CDR3 is 16 amino acids. In germline, CDR1 is SGHAT, CDR2 FQNNGV. The CDR3 here is CASSFLLSEGTYEQYF. In DNA form, the CDR3 reads TGTGCCAGCAGCTTCCTGTTGTCGGAGGGTACCTACGAGCAGTACTTC.

This clone is labeled medium-sized (0.01 to 0.1%). V is TRBV12-3 or TRBV12-4 and J is TRBJ2-7; the D call may be TRBD1 or TRBD2 (6 bases each). This CDR3 has 14 residues. V dropped 2 bases and J dropped 2 bases, with 10 bases sitting between them. The chain's CDR3 is CASSLTGATYEQYF. The CDR3 DNA reads as TGTGCCAGCAGTTTAACGGGGGCCACCTACGAGCAGTACTTC.